This T cell receptor beta chain comes out of a study of cytotoxic CD8 clonotypes in ibrutinib-treated CLL. The germline V gene has CDR1 KGHSH and CDR2 LQKENI. Deletions cut 3 bases from V and 2 bases from J, with 8 bases between. The CDR3 spans 14 residues. Using immunoSEQ multiplex PCR, the repertoire was profiled, and TCRdb retains in-frame clones only, with some absent. The sample has roughly 220,000 clones, about three quarters seen once. V gene TRBV18 combines with J gene TRBJ1-5, with D hard to call. The sample in question was PBMCs, obtained after 12 months of ibrutinib treatment. This clonotype was sampled from a human donor with chronic lymphocytic leukemia. The CDR3 DNA is TGTGCCAGCTCACCGGGGTACGGCAATCAGCCCCAGCATTTT. It codes for CASSPGYGNQPQHF.